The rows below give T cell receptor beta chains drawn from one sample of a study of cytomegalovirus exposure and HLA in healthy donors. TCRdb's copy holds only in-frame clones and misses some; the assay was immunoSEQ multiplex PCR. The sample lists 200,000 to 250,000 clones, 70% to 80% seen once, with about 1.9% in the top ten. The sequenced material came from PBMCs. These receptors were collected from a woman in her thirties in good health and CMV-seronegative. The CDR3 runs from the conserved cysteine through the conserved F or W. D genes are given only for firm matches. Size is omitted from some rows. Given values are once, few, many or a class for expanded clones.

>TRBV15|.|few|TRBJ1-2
CATSRVSGYNYGYTF
TGTGCCACCAGCAGAGTGTCAGGGTATAACTATGGCTACACCTTC
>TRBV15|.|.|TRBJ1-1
CATSPYQTGRTEAFF
TGTGCCACCAGCCCCTACCAGACAGGCCGCACTGAAGCTTTCTTT
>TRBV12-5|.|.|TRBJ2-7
CASGLSPEQYF
TGTGCTAGTGGTTTGAGCCCCGAGCAGTACTTC
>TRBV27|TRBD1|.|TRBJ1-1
CASRDKLDWRDSEAFF
TGTGCCAGCAGGGACAAACTAGATTGGCGGGACAGTGAAGCTTTCTTT
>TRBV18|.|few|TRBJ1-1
CASSPEGGGTEAFF
TGTGCCAGCTCACCAGAGGGCGGGGGCACTGAAGCTTTCTTT
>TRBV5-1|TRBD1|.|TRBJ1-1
CASSSTGVNTEAFF
TGCGCCAGCAGCTCCACAGGGGTGAACACTGAAGCTTTCTTT
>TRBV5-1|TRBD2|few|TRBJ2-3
CASSSLAGGGDTQYF
TGCGCCAGCAGCTCCTTAGCGGGAGGAGGAGATACGCAGTATTTT
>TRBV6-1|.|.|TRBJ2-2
CASSEPGRGTGELFF
TGTGCCAGCAGTGAACCCGGACGGGGCACCGGGGAGCTGTTTTTT
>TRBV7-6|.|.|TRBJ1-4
CASSSSGKLFF
TGTGCCAGCAGCTCGTCGGGGAAACTGTTTTTT
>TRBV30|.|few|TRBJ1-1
CAWSVNRYTEAFF
TGTGCCTGGAGTGTAAACAGGTACACTGAAGCTTTCTTT
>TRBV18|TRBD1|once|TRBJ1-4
CASSPTGQGRDEKLFF
TGTGCCAGCTCACCCACCGGACAGGGACGGGATGAAAAACTGTTTTTT